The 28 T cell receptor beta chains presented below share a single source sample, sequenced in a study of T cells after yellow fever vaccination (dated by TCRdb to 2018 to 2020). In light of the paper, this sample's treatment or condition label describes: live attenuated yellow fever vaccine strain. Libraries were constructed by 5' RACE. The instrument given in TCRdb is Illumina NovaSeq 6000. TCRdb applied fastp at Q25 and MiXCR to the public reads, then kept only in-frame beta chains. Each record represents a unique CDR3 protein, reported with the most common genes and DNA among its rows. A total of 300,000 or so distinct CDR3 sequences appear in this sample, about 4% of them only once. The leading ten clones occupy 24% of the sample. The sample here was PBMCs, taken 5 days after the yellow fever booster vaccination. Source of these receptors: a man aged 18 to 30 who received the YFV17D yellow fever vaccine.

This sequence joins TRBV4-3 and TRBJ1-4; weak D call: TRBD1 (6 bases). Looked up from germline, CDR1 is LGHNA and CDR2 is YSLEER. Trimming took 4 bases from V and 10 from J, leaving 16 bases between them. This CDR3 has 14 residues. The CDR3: CASSRTGRGGKLFF. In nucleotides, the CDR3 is TGCGCCAGCAGCCGGACCGGGCGAGGGGGAAAACTGTTTTTT.

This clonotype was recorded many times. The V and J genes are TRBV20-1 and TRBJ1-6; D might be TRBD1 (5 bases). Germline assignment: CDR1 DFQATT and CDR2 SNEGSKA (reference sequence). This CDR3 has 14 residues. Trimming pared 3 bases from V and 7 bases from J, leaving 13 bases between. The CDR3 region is CSARWGVNNSPLHF. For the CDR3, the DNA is TGCAGTGCTAGGTGGGGGGTCAACAATTCACCCCTCCACTTT.

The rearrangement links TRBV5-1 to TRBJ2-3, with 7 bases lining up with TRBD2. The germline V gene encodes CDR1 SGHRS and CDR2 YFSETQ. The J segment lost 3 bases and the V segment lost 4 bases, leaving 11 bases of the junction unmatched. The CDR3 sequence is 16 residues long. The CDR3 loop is CASSQELMGGTDTQYF. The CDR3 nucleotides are TGCGCCAGCAGCCAGGAGTTGATGGGGGGGACAGATACGCAGTATTTT.

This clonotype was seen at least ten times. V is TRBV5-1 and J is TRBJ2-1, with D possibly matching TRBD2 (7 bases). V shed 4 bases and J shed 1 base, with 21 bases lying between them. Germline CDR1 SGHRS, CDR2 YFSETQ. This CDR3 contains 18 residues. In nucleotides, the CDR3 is TGCGCCAGCAGCCGGGGGGCCCAGGCGCCACAATCCTACAATGAGCAGTTCTTC. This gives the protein CASSRGAQAPQSYNEQFF. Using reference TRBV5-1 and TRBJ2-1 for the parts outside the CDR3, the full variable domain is KAGVTQTPRYLIKTRGQQVTLSCSPISGHRSVSWYQQTPGQGLQFLFEYFSETQRNKGNFPGRFSGRQFSNSRSEMNVSTLELGDSALYLCASSRGAQAPQSYNEQFFGPGTRLTVL.

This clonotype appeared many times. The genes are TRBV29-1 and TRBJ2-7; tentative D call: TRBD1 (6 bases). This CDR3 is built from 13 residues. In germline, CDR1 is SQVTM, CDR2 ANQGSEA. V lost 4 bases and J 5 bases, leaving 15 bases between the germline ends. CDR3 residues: CSVVAGERDEQYF. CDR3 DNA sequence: TGCAGCGTTGTGGCAGGGGAACGCGACGAGCAGTACTTC.

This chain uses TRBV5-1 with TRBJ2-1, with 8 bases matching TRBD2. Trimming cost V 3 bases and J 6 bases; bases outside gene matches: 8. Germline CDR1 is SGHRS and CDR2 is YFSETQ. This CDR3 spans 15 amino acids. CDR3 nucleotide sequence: TGCGCCAGCAGCTCCGGTAGTAGCGGGGTCAATGAGCAGTTCTTC. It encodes CASSSGSSGVNEQFF.

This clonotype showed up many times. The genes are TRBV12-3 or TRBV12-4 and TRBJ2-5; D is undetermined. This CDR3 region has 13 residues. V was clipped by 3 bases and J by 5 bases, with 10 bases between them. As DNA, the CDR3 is TGTGCCAGCAGTTTGAGTGGGGTCGAGACCCAGTACTTC. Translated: CASSLSGVETQYF.

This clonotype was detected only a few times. In DNA form, the CDR3 reads TGTGCCAGCAGGAGACCAGGGGGGAACACCGGGGAGCTGTTTTTT. This translates into CASRRPGGNTGELFF. V and J are TRBV7-2 and TRBJ2-2, with TRBD1 matching over 7 bases. CDR3 size: 15 residues. V was pared by 6 bases and J by 1 base, with 5 bases of the junction left unmatched. Germline V gives CDR1 SGHTA, CDR2 FQGNSA.

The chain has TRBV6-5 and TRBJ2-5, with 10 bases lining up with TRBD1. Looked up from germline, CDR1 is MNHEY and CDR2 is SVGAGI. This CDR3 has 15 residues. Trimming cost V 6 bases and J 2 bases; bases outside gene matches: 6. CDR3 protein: CASRRQGARQETQYF. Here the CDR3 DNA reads TGTGCCAGCAGGAGACAGGGGGCGAGACAAGAGACCCAGTACTTC.

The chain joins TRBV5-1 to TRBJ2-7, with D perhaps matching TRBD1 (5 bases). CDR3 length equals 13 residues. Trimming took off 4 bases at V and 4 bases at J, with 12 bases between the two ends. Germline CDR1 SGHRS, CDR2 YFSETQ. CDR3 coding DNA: TGCGCCAGCAGCCCTAAGGGGTTATACGAGCAGTACTTC. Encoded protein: CASSPKGLYEQYF. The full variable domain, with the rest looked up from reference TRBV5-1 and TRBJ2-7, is KAGVTQTPRYLIKTRGQQVTLSCSPISGHRSVSWYQQTPGQGLQFLFEYFSETQRNKGNFPGRFSGRQFSNSRSEMNVSTLELGDSALYLCASSPKGLYEQYFGPGTRLTVT.

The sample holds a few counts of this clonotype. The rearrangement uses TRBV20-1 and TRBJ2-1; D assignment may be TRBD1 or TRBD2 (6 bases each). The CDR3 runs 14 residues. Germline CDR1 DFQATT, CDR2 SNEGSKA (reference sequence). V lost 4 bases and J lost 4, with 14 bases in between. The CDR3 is CSATPRGLYNEQFF. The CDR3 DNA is TGCAGTGCTACTCCACGGGGGCTGTACAATGAGCAGTTCTTC.

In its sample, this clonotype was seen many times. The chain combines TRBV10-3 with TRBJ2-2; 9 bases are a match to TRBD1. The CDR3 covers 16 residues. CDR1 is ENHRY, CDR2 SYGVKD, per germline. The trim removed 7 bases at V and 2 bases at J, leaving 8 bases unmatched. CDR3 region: CAITRTGAFNTGELFF. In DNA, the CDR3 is TGTGCCATCACCCGGACAGGGGCTTTCAACACCGGGGAGCTGTTTTTT.

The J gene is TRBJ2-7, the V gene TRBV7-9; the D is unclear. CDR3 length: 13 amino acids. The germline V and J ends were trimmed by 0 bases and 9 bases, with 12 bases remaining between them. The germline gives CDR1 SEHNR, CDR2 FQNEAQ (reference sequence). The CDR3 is CASSLAAARSQYF. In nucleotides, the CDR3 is TGTGCCAGCAGCTTAGCGGCCGCCCGATCGCAGTACTTC.

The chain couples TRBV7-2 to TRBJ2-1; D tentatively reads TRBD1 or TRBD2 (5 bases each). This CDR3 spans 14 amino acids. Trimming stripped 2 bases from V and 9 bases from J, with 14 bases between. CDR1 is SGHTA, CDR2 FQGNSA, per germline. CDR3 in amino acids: CASSLFQGGGEQFF. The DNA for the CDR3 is TGTGCCAGCAGCTTATTCCAGGGCGGAGGTGAGCAGTTCTTC.

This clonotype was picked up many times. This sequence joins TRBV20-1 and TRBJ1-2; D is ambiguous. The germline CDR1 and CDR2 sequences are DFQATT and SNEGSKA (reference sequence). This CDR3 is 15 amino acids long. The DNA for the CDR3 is TGCAGCGCAATTGATCCGGGTCTCCAATGGGATGGCTACACCTTC. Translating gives CSAIDPGLQWDGYTF.

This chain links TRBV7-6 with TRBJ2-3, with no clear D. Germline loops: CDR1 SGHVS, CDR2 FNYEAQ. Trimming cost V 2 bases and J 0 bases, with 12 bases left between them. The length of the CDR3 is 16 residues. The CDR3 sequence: CASSLFSTPSTDTQYF. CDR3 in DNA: TGTGCCAGCAGCTTATTTAGCACTCCTAGCACAGATACGCAGTATTTT.

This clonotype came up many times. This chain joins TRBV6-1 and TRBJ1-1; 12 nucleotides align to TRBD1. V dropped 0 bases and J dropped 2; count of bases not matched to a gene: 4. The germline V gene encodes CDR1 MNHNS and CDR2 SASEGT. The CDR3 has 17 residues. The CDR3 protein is CASSEALGQGANTEAFF. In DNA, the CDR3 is TGTGCCAGCAGTGAAGCGCTGGGACAGGGGGCCAACACTGAAGCTTTCTTT.

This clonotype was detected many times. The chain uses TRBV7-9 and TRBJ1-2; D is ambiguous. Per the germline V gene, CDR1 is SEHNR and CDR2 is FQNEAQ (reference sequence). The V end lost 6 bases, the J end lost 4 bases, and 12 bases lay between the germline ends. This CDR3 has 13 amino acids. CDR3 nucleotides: TGTGCCAGCAGTCAAGGTTTAAGCTATGGCTACACCTTC. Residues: CASSQGLSYGYTF. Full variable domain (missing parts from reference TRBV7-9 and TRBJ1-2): DTGVSQNPRHKITKRGQNVTFRCDPISEHNRLYWYRQTLGQGPEFLTYFQNEAQLEKSRLLSDRFSAERPKGSFSTLEIQRTEQGDSAMYLCASSQGLSYGYTFGSGTRLTVV.

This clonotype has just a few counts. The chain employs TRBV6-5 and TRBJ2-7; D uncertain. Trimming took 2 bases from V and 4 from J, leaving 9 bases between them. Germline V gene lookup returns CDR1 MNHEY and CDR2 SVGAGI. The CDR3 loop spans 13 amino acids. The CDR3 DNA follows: TGTGCCAGCAGTTACCGCGTTAGGTACGAGCAGTACTTC. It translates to CASSYRVRYEQYF.

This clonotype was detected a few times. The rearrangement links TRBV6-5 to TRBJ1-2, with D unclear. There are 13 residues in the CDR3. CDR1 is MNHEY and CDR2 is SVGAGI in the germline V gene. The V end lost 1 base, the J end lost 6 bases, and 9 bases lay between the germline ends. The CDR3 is CASSYLGDNGYTF. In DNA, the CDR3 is TGTGCCAGCAGTTACTTGGGAGACAATGGCTACACCTTC.

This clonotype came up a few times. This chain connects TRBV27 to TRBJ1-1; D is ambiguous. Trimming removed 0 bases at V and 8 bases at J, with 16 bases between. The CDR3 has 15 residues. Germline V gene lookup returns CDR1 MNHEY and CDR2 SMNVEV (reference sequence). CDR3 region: CASSLSNSLYSEAFF. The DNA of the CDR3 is TGTGCCAGCAGTTTATCGAACAGCTTGTACTCCGAAGCTTTCTTT.

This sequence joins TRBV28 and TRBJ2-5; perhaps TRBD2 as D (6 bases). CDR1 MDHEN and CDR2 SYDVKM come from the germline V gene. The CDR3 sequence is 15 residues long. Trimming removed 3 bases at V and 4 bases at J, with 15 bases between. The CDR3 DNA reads TGTGCCAGCAGTTTGAAGGGACTTGGTTTAGAGACCCAGTACTTC. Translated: CASSLKGLGLETQYF.

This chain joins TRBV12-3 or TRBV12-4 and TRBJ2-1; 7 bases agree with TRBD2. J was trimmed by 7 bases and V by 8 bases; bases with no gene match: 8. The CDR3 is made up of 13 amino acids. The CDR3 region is CASFERGENEQFF. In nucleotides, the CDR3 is TGTGCCAGCTTCGAGCGGGGTGAGAATGAGCAGTTCTTC.

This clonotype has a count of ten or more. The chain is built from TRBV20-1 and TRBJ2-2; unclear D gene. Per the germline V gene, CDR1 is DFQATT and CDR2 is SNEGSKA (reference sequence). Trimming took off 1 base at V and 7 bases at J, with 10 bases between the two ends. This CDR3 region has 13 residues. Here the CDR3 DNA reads TGCAGTGCTAGAGCCGACACTGGCGGGGAGCTGTTTTTT. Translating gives CSARADTGGELFF.

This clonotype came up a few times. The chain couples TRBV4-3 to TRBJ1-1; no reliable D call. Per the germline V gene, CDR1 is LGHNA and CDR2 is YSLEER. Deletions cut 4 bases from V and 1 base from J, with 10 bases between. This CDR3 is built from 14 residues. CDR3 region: CASSLGLTNTEAFF. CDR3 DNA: TGCGCCAGCAGCCTAGGACTTACGAACACTGAAGCTTTCTTT.

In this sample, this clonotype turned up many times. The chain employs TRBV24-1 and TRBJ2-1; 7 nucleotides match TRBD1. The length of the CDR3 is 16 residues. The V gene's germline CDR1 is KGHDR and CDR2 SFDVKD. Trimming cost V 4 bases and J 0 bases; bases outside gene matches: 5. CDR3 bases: TGTGCCACCAGTGACTCGACAGGGAGCTCCTACAATGAGCAGTTCTTC. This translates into CATSDSTGSSYNEQFF.

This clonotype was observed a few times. CDR3 residues: CASSTTGLRGGYTF. The CDR3 DNA follows: TGTGCCAGCAGTACGACAGGGTTGAGGGGTGGCTACACCTTC. The chain couples TRBV6-5 to TRBJ1-2, with 7 bases aligning to TRBD1. V was pared by 5 bases and J by 7 bases, with 10 bases of the junction left unmatched. The CDR3 runs to 14 residues. Germline V gene lookup returns CDR1 MNHEY and CDR2 SVGAGI.

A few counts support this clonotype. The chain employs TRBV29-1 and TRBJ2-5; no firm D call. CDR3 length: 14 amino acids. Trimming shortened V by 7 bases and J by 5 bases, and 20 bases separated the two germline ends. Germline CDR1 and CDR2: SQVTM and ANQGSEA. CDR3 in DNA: TGCAGCGCCGAAACCGGCCCGGGTTGGGAGACCCAGTACTTC. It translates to CSAETGPGWETQYF.